The rows below give T cell receptor beta chains drawn from one sample of a study of T cells in Graves' hyperthyroidism and ophthalmopathy. TCRdb recomputed calls from the multiplex PCR reads with MiXCR, one row per CDR3 protein. Among about 96,000 distinct CDR3 sequences listed, about 51% were seen once. The sequencing sample was made of blood. Receptors originate from a woman aged 40 to 50 with Graves' hyperthyroidism. Each CDR3 is given with its conserved first and last residue. A D gene is named only where the DNA matches it firmly. Part of the rows lack a size; the others show once, few, many or a class for expanded clones.

clone size	D gene	V gene	J gene	CDR3 DNA	CDR3 protein
once	.	TRBV29-1	TRBJ2-6	TGCAGCGTTGGGGGGGGGGCCAACGTCCTGACTTTC	CSVGGGANVLTF
.	TRBD1	TRBV25-1	TRBJ2-2	TGTGCCAGCTCACCCCGACAGGGGGCGGACCACTCCGGGGAGCTGTTTTTT	CASSPRQGADHSGELFF
many	TRBD1	TRBV7-9	TRBJ1-1	TGTGCCAGCAGCTGGACAGGGGGCGCATACACTGAAGCTTTCTTT	CASSWTGGAYTEAFF
many	.	TRBV20-1	TRBJ2-5	TGCAGTGCTAGTCAAGAGACCCAGTACTTC	CSASQETQYF
many	TRBD2	TRBV20-1	TRBJ2-7	TGCAGTGCTAGGGGGGGGCTAGCGGGCTTCTACGAGCAGTACTTC	CSARGGLAGFYEQYF
many	TRBD2	TRBV5-1	TRBJ2-7	TGCGCCAGCAGCTCCGGGACTAGCTATTTGTGGGAGCAGTACTTC	CASSSGTSYLWEQYF
few	TRBD1	TRBV7-2	TRBJ1-5	TGTGCCAGCAGCCGGGACAGGGAGGAGCCCCAGCATTTT	CASSRDREEPQHF
.	TRBD1	TRBV9	TRBJ1-5	TGTGCCAGCAGCGTAATGGGACAGGGGGGCCAGCCCCAGCATTTT	CASSVMGQGGQPQHF
many	.	TRBV5-1	TRBJ2-7	TGCGCCAGCAGCTCCGGGTCCGTCTACGAGCAGTACTTC	CASSSGSVYEQYF
few	TRBD2	TRBV5-1	TRBJ2-2	TGCGCCAGCAGCTTGGTTAGCGGGATTAACACCGGGGAGCTGTTTTTT	CASSLVSGINTGELFF
.	.	TRBV29-1	TRBJ1-1	TGCAGTTACGGGGGACGCGGCACTGAAGCTTTCTTT	CSYGGRGTEAFF
many	TRBD2	TRBV20-1	TRBJ2-5	TGCAGTGCTAGAGTGTCTAGCGGCCTAGAGACCCAGTACTTC	CSARVSSGLETQYF
.	TRBD1	TRBV2	TRBJ1-4	TGTGCCAGCAGCCCCCAGGCAGGGGGCGAAAAGCTGTTTTTT	CASSPQAGGEKLFF
.	.	TRBV6-6	TRBJ2-1	TGTGCCAGTGGACTTAAGCAGTTCTTC	CASGLKQFF
many	.	TRBV5-1	TRBJ2-3	TGCGCCAGCAGCCTGACTCCCGCCCAGGCAGATACGCAGTATTTT	CASSLTPAQADTQYF